The T cell receptor beta chain described here comes from a study of blood T cell repertoires in COVID-19. V lost 1 base and J lost 1; bases outside the gene matches: 7. Germline CDR1 is LGHDT and CDR2 is YNNKEL (reference sequence). This CDR3 is built from 16 residues. TCRdb's table, derived via immunoSEQ multiplex PCR, lists solely in-frame clones and lacks some. The sample yields roughly 41,000 clones, 85% to 90% seen once. Input material: peripheral blood. The chain is built from TRBV3-1 (or the pseudogene TRBV3-2) and TRBJ2-7; 7 bases are shared with TRBD2. The receptor comes from a human donor in a cohort sampled during active COVID-19. DNA of the CDR3: TGTGCCAGCAGCCAAGTGGGCGGGAGTAGGTCCTACGAGCAGTACTTC. Its translation is CASSQVGGSRSYEQYF.